One and the same sample provided the 16 T cell receptor beta chains below, sequenced in a study of T cells in localized non-small cell lung cancer. Produced via immunoSEQ multiplex PCR; TCRdb's table is partial and in-frame only. The sample contains more than 10,000 clones, roughly 80% of which appear only once. The sample here was peripheral blood, taken before any cancer treatment. The origin of the receptors is a male donor at least 60 years old with stage I squamous cell lung carcinoma.

V usage is TRBV7-3 and J usage is TRBJ2-4; D may be TRBD1 or TRBD2 (5 bases each). CDR3 size: 15 residues. Looked up from germline, CDR1 is SGHTA and CDR2 is FQGTGA. The V end lost 5 bases, the J end lost 3 bases, and 14 bases lay between the germline ends. CDR3 residues: CASSASGPGKNIQYF. CDR3 nucleotide sequence: TGTGCCAGCAGCGCCTCGGGACCGGGCAAAAACATTCAGTACTTC.

As concerns this clone: A read error may produce the germline difference seen at one junction end. V usage is TRBV7-2 and J usage is TRBJ2-5; D is ambiguous. Germline V CDR1 and CDR2: SGHTA, FQGNSA. The CDR3 extends over 16 amino acids. The CDR3 coding sequence is TGTGCCAGCAGCTTAGTGATCGTAGATGGTTTCACACACATGGACTTC. It yields the protein CASSLVIVDGFTHMDF.

V is TRBV15 and J is TRBJ2-5, with D unclear. The CDR3 has 15 residues. Looked up from germline, CDR1 is LNHNV and CDR2 is YYDKDF (reference sequence). V was clipped by 0 bases and J by 5 bases, with 13 bases between them. The CDR3 DNA reads TGTGCCACCAGCAGAGATGTAACGTCCTCGGAGACCCAGTACTTC. Amino acids: CATSRDVTSSETQYF.

A single count supports this clone. V gene TRBV9 combines with J gene TRBJ2-7; 7 nucleotides agree with TRBD1. The CDR3 consists of 13 residues. The ends lost 3 bases at V and 3 bases at J; junction bases unmatched: 3. In germline, CDR1 is SGDLS, CDR2 YYNGEE. The chain's CDR3 is CASSEGQFYEQYF. DNA for the CDR3: TGTGCCAGCAGCGAGGGACAGTTCTACGAGCAGTACTTC.

The chain combines TRBV6-5 with TRBJ2-5; D remains unclear. This CDR3 is 13 amino acids long. Trimming removed 5 bases from V and 4 bases from J, with 11 bases in between. Looked up from germline, CDR1 is MNHEY and CDR2 is SVGAGI. CDR3 nucleotides: TGTGCCAGCAGTCCAACTGGCACAGAGACCCAGTACTTC. It encodes CASSPTGTETQYF.

The rearrangement joins TRBV19 to TRBJ2-2, with D possibly matching TRBD1 (6 bases). V was pared by 7 bases and J by 1 base, with 10 bases between. The germline CDR1 and CDR2 sequences are LNHDA and SQIVND (reference sequence). The CDR3 loop spans 14 amino acids. CDR3 nucleotide sequence: TGTGCCAGTAAGGAACAGGGGAACACCGGGGAGCTGTTTTTT. Translating gives CASKEQGNTGELFF.

In its sample, this clone ranks as large. V is TRBV12-5 and J is TRBJ2-7; D gene unclear. V lost 0 bases and J lost 4, with 10 bases in between. The CDR3 spans 14 residues. The germline V gene has CDR1 LGHNT and CDR2 FRNRAP. CDR3 coding DNA: TGTGCTAGTGGTTTGGTTGCCTCCATGTACGAGCAGTACTTC. The encoded protein is CASGLVASMYEQYF.

The CDR3 DNA follows: TGTGCCAGCAGCTTAGGGACGTTTGGCTACACCTTC. Protein product: CASSLGTFGYTF. The genes are TRBV11-2 and TRBJ1-2; D is unclear. Germline V CDR1 and CDR2: SGHAT, FQNNGV. This CDR3 is 12 amino acids long. With 1 base removed from V and 7 bases from J, the gap between germline ends came to 7 bases.

This sequence joins TRBV4-2 and TRBJ2-1; tentative D call: TRBD2 (6 bases). In germline, CDR1 is LGHNA, CDR2 YNFKEQ. The germline V and J ends were trimmed by 1 base and 4 bases, with 14 bases remaining between them. CDR3 length equals 16 residues. The CDR3 DNA is TGTGCCAGCAGCCAAGTTTCAGCGGGTAGTTACAATGAGCAGTTCTTC. Translation gives CASSQVSAGSYNEQFF.

This clone has just a few counts. The chain joins TRBV18 to TRBJ1-1; tentative D call: TRBD1 (6 bases). Germline CDR1 is KGHSH and CDR2 is LQKENI. The germline V and J ends were trimmed by 2 bases and 0 bases, with 16 bases remaining between them. CDR3 length equals 17 residues. CDR3 in amino acids: CASSPADSMFMNTEAFF. The CDR3 nucleotides are TGTGCCAGCTCACCAGCGGACAGCATGTTCATGAACACTGAAGCTTTCTTT.

A few counts support this clone. This chain uses TRBV5-1 with TRBJ2-7; unclear D gene. CDR1 and CDR2 (germline): SGHRS, YFSETQ. V lost 4 bases to trimming and J lost 0 bases, with 17 bases between them. This CDR3 is 16 amino acids long. This CDR3 reads CASSGTPESSSYEQYF. The CDR3, as DNA: TGCGCCAGCAGCGGTACCCCAGAGTCAAGCTCCTACGAGCAGTACTTC.

V and J are TRBV29-1 and TRBJ1-2; the match to TRBD1 covers 9 bases. The trim removed 1 base at V and 7 bases at J, leaving 4 bases unmatched. CDR1 is SQVTM and CDR2 is ANQGSEA in the germline V gene. CDR3 length: 13 amino acids. CDR3 protein: CSVEVGTGLGYTF. The DNA of the CDR3 is TGCAGCGTTGAAGTTGGGACAGGGCTTGGCTACACCTTC. The full variable domain, completed using reference TRBV29-1 and TRBJ1-2, is SAVISQKPSRDICQRGTSLTIQCQVDSQVTMMFWYRQQPGQSLTLIATANQGSEATYESGFVIDKFPISRPNLTFSTLTVSNMSPEDSSIYLCSVEVGTGLGYTFGSGTRLTVV.

V and J are TRBV5-4 and TRBJ2-2; TRBD2 might be the D (6 bases). CDR3 size: 17 residues. Trimming took 10 bases from V and 1 from J, leaving 23 bases between them. Per the germline V gene, CDR1 is SGHNT and CDR2 is YYREEE (reference sequence). In DNA, the CDR3 is TGTGCCCTCAGCTTCCTCTTTGGGGGAGGGAACACCGGGGAGCTGTTTTTT. Protein product: CALSFLFGGGNTGELFF. Full variable domain (rest looked up from reference TRBV5-4 and TRBJ2-2): ETGVTQSPTHLIKTRGQQVTLRCSSQSGHNTVSWYQQALGQGPQFIFQYYREEENGRGNFPPRFSGLQFPNYSSELNVNALELDDSALYLCALSFLFGGGNTGELFFGEGSRLTVL.

J is TRBJ2-3 and V is TRBV19; TRBD1 agrees at 7 bases. This CDR3 spans 15 amino acids. In germline, CDR1 is LNHDA, CDR2 SQIVND (reference sequence). After removal of 5 bases from V and 1 base from J, the junction contained 6 bases not matched to a gene. CDR3 loop: CASSLRTGGTDTQYF. The CDR3, as DNA: TGTGCCAGTAGTCTAAGGACAGGCGGCACAGATACGCAGTATTTT.

This chain links TRBV9 with TRBJ2-2; D possibly corresponds to TRBD2 (6 bases). With 2 bases removed from V and 6 bases from J, the gap between germline ends came to 11 bases. CDR1 SGDLS and CDR2 YYNGEE come from the germline V gene. This CDR3 is built from 14 residues. CDR3 in DNA: TGTGCCAGCAGCGTGGGGGGAGGTCCCGGGGAGCTGTTTTTT. Protein sequence: CASSVGGGPGELFF.

The genes are TRBV7-8 and TRBJ1-4, with TRBD1 as a possible D gene (5 bases). The CDR3 contains 15 residues. Germline CDR1 is SGHVS and CDR2 is FQNEAQ. V was clipped by 2 bases and J by 4 bases, with 11 bases between them. The CDR3 reads CASSLRARVNEKLFF. CDR3 nucleotides: TGTGCCAGCAGCTTAAGAGCCAGGGTTAATGAAAAACTGTTTTTT. Full variable domain (rest looked up from reference TRBV7-8 and TRBJ1-4): GAGVSQSPRYKVAKRGQDVALRCDPISGHVSLFWYQQALGQGPEFLTYFQNEAQLDKSGLPSDRFFAERPEGSVSTLKIQRTQQEDSAVYLCASSLRARVNEKLFFGSGTQLSVL.